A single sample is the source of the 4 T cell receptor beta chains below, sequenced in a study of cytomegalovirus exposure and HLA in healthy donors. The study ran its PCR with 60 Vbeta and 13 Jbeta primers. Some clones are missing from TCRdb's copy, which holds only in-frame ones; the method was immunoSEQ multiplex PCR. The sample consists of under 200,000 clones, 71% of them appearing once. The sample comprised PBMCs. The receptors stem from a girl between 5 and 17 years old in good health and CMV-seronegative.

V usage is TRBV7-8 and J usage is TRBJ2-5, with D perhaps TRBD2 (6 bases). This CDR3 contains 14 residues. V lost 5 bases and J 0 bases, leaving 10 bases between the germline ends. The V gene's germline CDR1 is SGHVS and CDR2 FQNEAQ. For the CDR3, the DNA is TGTGCCAGCAGCCCATGGGACTACCAAGAGACCCAGTACTTC. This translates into CASSPWDYQETQYF.

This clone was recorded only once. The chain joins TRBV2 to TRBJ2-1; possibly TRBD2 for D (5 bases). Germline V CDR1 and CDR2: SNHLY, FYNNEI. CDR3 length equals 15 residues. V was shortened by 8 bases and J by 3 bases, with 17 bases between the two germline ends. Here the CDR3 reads CASRRVLGIYNEQFF. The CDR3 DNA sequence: TGTGCCAGCCGGCGGGTCCTCGGGATCTACAATGAGCAGTTCTTC. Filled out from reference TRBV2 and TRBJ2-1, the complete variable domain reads EPEVTQTPSHQVTQMGQEVILRCVPISNHLYFYWYRQILGQKVEFLVSFYNNEISEKSEIFDDQFSVERPDGSNFTLKIRSTKLEDSAMYFCASRRVLGIYNEQFFGPGTRLTVL.

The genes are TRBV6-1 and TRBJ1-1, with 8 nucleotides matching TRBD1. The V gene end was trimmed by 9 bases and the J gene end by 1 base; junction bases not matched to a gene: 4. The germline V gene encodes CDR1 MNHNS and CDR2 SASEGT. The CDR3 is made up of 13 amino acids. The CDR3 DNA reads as TGTGCCAGTACCGGACAGGGGAACACTGAAGCTTTCTTT. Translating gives CASTGQGNTEAFF.

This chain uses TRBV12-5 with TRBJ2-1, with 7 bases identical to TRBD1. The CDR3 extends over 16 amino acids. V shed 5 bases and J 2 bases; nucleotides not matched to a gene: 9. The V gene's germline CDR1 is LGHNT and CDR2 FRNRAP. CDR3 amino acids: CASGTPTGPTYNEQFF. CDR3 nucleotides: TGTGCTAGTGGTACCCCGACAGGGCCCACCTACAATGAGCAGTTCTTC.